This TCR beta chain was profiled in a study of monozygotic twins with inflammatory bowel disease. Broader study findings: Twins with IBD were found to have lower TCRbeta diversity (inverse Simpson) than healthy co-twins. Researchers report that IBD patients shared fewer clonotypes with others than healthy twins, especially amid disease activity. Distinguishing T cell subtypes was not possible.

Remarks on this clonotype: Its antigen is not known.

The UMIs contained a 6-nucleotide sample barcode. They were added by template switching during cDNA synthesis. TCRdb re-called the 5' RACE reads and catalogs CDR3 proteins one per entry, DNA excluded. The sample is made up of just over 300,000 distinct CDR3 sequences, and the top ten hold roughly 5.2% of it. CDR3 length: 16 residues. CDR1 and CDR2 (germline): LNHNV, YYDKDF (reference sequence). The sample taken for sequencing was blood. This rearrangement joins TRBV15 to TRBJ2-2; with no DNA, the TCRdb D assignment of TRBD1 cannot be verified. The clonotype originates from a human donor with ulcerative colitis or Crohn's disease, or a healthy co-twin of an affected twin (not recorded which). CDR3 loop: CATSRGQGKGTGELFF.